The 23 T cell receptor beta chains given below trace back to one sample, sequenced in a study of spatial heterogeneity in lung cancer. The time point is: sample taken at primary tumor resection. Antigen specificity for these receptors is unknown. Study-wide points: Expanded alpha and beta TCR counts within tumors tracked tumor mutation counts.

MiXCR, run by TCRdb on the 5' RACE reads, gives a single entry per CDR3 protein. The profile covers some 9,000 distinct CDR3 sequences, with around an eighth appearing a single time and roughly an eighth taken by the ten largest. Specimen: lung tumor tissue, collected at surgery. These TCRs come from a male donor with early-stage non-small cell lung cancer.

The sample holds many counts of this clonotype. Here the CDR3 DNA reads TGCAGTGCTGAAAAGGGGGTGCGGACTGAAGCTTTCTTT. Translated: CSAEKGVRTEAFF. The chain links TRBV20-1 to TRBJ1-1, with D perhaps matching TRBD1 (6 bases). V was cut by 5 bases and J by 5 bases, with 15 bases left in between. The CDR3 contains 13 residues. CDR1 is DFQATT and CDR2 is SNEGSKA in the germline V gene (reference sequence).

Within the sample, this clonotype is medium-sized. The chain employs TRBV5-1 and TRBJ1-3; D uncertain. CDR3 length: 14 amino acids. Per germline, CDR1 SGHRS and CDR2 YFSETQ. The V gene lost 4 bases and the J gene lost 4 bases, with 12 bases spanning the gap. CDR3 sequence: CASSPISGGNTIYF. CDR3 nucleotides: TGCGCCAGCAGCCCGATCTCCGGCGGAAACACCATATATTTT.

This chain joins TRBV20-1 and TRBJ1-1; possible D gene TRBD1, 5 bases. Germline values: CDR1 DFQATT, CDR2 SNEGSKA (reference sequence). The CDR3 sequence is 14 residues long. The V end lost 3 bases, the J end lost 4 bases, and 15 bases lay between the germline ends. CDR3 sequence reads: CSARRGGAGTEAFF. The CDR3, as DNA: TGCAGTGCTAGGAGGGGCGGGGCGGGCACTGAAGCTTTCTTT.

This clonotype has a count of ten or more. The chain combines TRBV27 with TRBJ2-1, with 12 bases that match TRBD2. V shed 10 bases, J shed 1 base, and the junction held 17 bases outside the gene matches. The germline gives CDR1 MNHEY, CDR2 SMNVEV (reference sequence). There are 19 residues in the CDR3. The CDR3 DNA follows: TGTGCCATCGAGAAATGGGCTAGCGGGAGGGGAGAATCCTACAATGAGCAGTTCTTC. Amino acids: CAIEKWASGRGESYNEQFF.

This clonotype came up many times. The rearrangement joins TRBV7-2 to TRBJ2-2; D remains ambiguous. Germline CDR1 reads SGHTA; CDR2 reads FQGNSA. Trimming cost V 5 bases and J 0 bases, with 10 bases left between them. This CDR3 spans 15 amino acids. CDR3 protein: CASSPGLANTGELFF. DNA for the CDR3: TGTGCCAGCAGCCCGGGCCTCGCGAACACCGGGGAGCTGTTTTTT.

This clonotype qualifies as medium-sized. V usage is TRBV12-3 or TRBV12-4 and J usage is TRBJ2-6; D is undetermined. The germline V and J ends were trimmed by 7 bases and 0 bases, with 4 bases remaining between them. The CDR3 extends over 13 amino acids. CDR3 protein: CASKISGANVLTF. DNA for the CDR3: TGTGCCAGCAAGATCTCTGGGGCCAACGTCCTGACTTTC.

This clonotype was observed many times. In nucleotides, the CDR3 is TGTGCCAGCAGCTCAATACGATCGGGCACTGAAGCTTTCTTT. This gives the protein CASSSIRSGTEAFF. The chain combines TRBV7-9 with TRBJ1-1; unclear D gene. Germline CDR1 reads SEHNR; CDR2 reads FQNEAQ (reference sequence). The CDR3 runs to 14 residues. V shed 4 bases and J shed 4 bases, with 13 bases lying between them.

In its sample, this clonotype was seen many times. The V call is TRBV6-5, the J call TRBJ1-5; D is undetermined. The CDR3 has 14 amino acids. Per the germline V gene, CDR1 is MNHEY and CDR2 is SVGAGI. The V end lost 6 bases, the J end lost 4 bases, and 13 bases lay between the germline ends. This CDR3 reads CASRIRTGNQPQHF. The CDR3, as DNA: TGTGCCAGCAGAATAAGGACGGGGAATCAGCCCCAGCATTTT.

This clonotype was counted many times. The V and J genes are TRBV27 and TRBJ2-1; TRBD1 matches at 7 bases. Germline V lookup: CDR1 MNHEY, CDR2 SMNVEV (reference sequence). The CDR3 has 15 amino acids. The ends lost 1 base at V and 6 bases at J; junction bases unmatched: 6. CDR3 sequence (DNA): TGTGCCAGCAGTTTATTGACAGGGCCTACCAATGAGCAGTTCTTC. Translation gives CASSLLTGPTNEQFF.

This clonotype is termed medium-sized. J is TRBJ2-1 and V is TRBV29-1; 7 bases are shared with TRBD2. Germline loops: CDR1 SQVTM, CDR2 ANQGSEA. The V gene end was trimmed by 3 bases and the J gene end by 2 bases; junction bases not matched to a gene: 4. This CDR3 comprises 14 residues. The CDR3 DNA reads TGCAGCGTTGAGGGGGGGTTCACCTACAATGAGCAGTTCTTC. Translating it yields CSVEGGFTYNEQFF.

This clonotype has at least ten counts. This chain links TRBV5-1 with TRBJ2-1; 7 positions match TRBD1. Germline assignment: CDR1 SGHRS and CDR2 YFSETQ. The trim removed 7 bases at V and 4 bases at J, leaving 11 bases unmatched. The CDR3 sequence is 15 residues long. DNA of the CDR3: TGCGCCAGCTTCCCAGGGGGTGTAAGGTACAATGAGCAGTTCTTC. This gives the protein CASFPGGVRYNEQFF.

The sample holds many counts of this clonotype. This chain links TRBV12-5 with TRBJ2-7; 13 nucleotides align to TRBD2. V trimming: 7 bases; J trimming: 3 bases; junction bases outside the gene matches: 6. The CDR3 is made up of 15 amino acids. CDR1 and CDR2 from the germline V gene are LGHNT and FRNRAP. For the CDR3, the DNA is TGTGCTAGTGCTATGGGACTAGCGGGAAGCTACGAGCAGTACTTC. Amino acids: CASAMGLAGSYEQYF.

This clonotype was counted a few times. This chain links TRBV5-6 with TRBJ2-1, with a possible D match to TRBD2 (5 bases). There are 14 residues in the CDR3. Germline loops: CDR1 SGHDT, CDR2 YYEEEE. Trimming took 0 bases from V and 5 from J, leaving 9 bases between them. Written as DNA, the CDR3 is TGTGCCAGCAGCTTGGGGCACGGGGACAATGAGCAGTTCTTC. Protein sequence: CASSLGHGDNEQFF.

Judged by abundance, this clonotype is medium-sized. The chain employs TRBV13 and TRBJ1-6; no firm D call. The CDR3 extends over 14 amino acids. From germline, CDR1 is PRHDT and CDR2 FYEKMQ (reference sequence). Trimming pared 7 bases from V and 6 bases from J, leaving 13 bases between. The CDR3 nucleotides are TGTGCCAGCAAGAGCAATAGCTTTAATTCACCCCTCCACTTT. Translated, it gives CASKSNSFNSPLHF.

This clonotype occurred many times. The V call is TRBV5-1, the J call TRBJ2-7, with D possibly being TRBD1 (6 bases). Germline V gene sequence: CDR1 SGHRS, CDR2 YFSETQ. This CDR3 contains 13 residues. The V end lost 1 base, the J end lost 5 bases, and 10 bases lay between the germline ends. CDR3: CASSLTSGDEQYF. The DNA of the CDR3 is TGCGCCAGCAGCTTGACGTCAGGGGACGAGCAGTACTTC.

The rearrangement links TRBV11-2 to TRBJ1-1; TRBD1 might be the D (5 bases). CDR1 is SGHAT and CDR2 is FQNNGV in the germline V gene. Trimming pared 2 bases from V and 4 bases from J, leaving 8 bases between. The CDR3 length is 13 residues. The CDR3: CASSLYGTTEAFF. Written as DNA, the CDR3 is TGTGCCAGCAGCTTATACGGGACCACTGAAGCTTTCTTT.

This clonotype was seen many times. The chain couples TRBV7-2 to TRBJ2-7; the match to TRBD1 covers 8 bases. CDR3 length: 13 residues. The V gene's germline CDR1 is SGHTA and CDR2 FQGNSA. J was trimmed by 3 bases and V by 5 bases; bases with no gene match: 3. The CDR3: CASSPGQGYEQYF. For the CDR3, the DNA is TGTGCCAGCAGCCCAGGACAGGGCTACGAGCAGTACTTC. The entire variable domain, with the rest obtained from reference TRBV7-2 and TRBJ2-7, is as follows: GAGVSQSPSNKVTEKGKDVELRCDPISGHTALYWYRQSLGQGLEFLIYFQGNSAPDKSGLPSDRFSAERTGGSVSTLTIQRTQQEDSAVYLCASSPGQGYEQYFGPGTRLTVT.

This clonotype was recorded at least ten times. V and J are TRBV3-1 and TRBJ2-7; D might be TRBD1 or TRBD2, each matching 5 bases. The V gene lost 4 bases and the J gene lost 6 bases, with 13 bases spanning the gap. The V gene's germline CDR1 is LGHDT and CDR2 YNNKEL (reference sequence). The CDR3 length is 13 residues. The DNA for the CDR3 is TGTGCCAGCAGCCCTACGGGGCGCCTCGAGCAGTACTTC. It translates to CASSPTGRLEQYF.

Worth noting for this clonotype: One end of the junction varies from germline; a read error may be responsible. The V call is TRBV24-1, the J call TRBJ2-3; 10 bases map to TRBD2. Germline CDR1 KGHDR, CDR2 SFDVKD. The CDR3 covers 16 residues. In nucleotides, the CDR3 is TGTGTCACCAGTGATTCAGAAGCGGGAGGGCTAGATACGCAGTATTTT. This codes for CVTSDSEAGGLDTQYF.

This clonotype was recorded many times. For the CDR3, the DNA is TGTGCCAGCAGTGAAAACGGGGGGCGTTGGGTTGAAGCTTTCTTT. The encoded protein is CASSENGGRWVEAFF. J is TRBJ1-1 and V is TRBV6-1; possible D gene TRBD1, 6 bases. CDR3 length: 15 residues. Germline V CDR1 and CDR2: MNHNS, SASEGT. The ends were cut back, 2 bases at V and 7 bases at J, with 17 bases in the middle.

This clonotype was seen ten or more times. The V call is TRBV15, the J call TRBJ1-5; D may be TRBD1 (5 bases). Looked up from germline, CDR1 is LNHNV and CDR2 is YYDKDF (reference sequence). The germline V and J ends were trimmed by 0 bases and 7 bases, with 13 bases remaining between them. The CDR3 spans 15 residues. The CDR3 reads CATSRDTGIRQPQHF. The DNA of the CDR3 is TGTGCCACCAGCAGAGACACAGGAATTAGACAGCCCCAGCATTTT.

The chain is built from TRBV13 and TRBJ2-1, with D maybe TRBD1 (7 bases). The germline V and J ends were trimmed by 3 bases and 6 bases, with 15 bases remaining between them. Germline CDR1 PRHDT, CDR2 FYEKMQ (reference sequence). CDR3 length: 15 residues. CDR3 DNA: TGTGCCAGCAGCTTGGCCCAGGGGGGTTTCAATGAGCAGTTCTTC. This gives the protein CASSLAQGGFNEQFF.

The sample holds many counts of this clonotype. CDR3: CASRRDYMSYEQYF. DNA of the CDR3: TGTGCCAGTAGACGGGACTACATGTCCTACGAGCAGTACTTC. The chain carries TRBV27 and TRBJ2-7; 7 nucleotides agree with TRBD2. The CDR3 contains 14 residues. Germline loops: CDR1 MNHEY, CDR2 SMNVEV (reference sequence). The ends lost 9 bases at V and 1 base at J; junction bases unmatched: 9.